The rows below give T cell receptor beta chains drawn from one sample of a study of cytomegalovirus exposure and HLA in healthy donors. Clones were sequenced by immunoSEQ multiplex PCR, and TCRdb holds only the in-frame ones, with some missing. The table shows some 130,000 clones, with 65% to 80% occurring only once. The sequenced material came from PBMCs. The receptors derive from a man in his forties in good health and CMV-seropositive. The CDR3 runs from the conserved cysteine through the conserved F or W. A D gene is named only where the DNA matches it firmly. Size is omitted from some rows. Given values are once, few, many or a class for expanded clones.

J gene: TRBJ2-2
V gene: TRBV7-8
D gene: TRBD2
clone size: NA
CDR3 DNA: TGTGCCAGCAGCACCCGCGGGGGAGGGACCGGGGAGCTGTTTTTT
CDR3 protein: CASSTRGGGTGELFF

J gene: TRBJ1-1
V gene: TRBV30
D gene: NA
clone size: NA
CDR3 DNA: TGTGCCTGGATGGTAAACTCTGAAGCTTTCTTT
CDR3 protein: CAWMVNSEAFF

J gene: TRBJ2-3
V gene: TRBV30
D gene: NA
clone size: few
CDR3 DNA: TGTGCCTGGAGTGTCTTCTTCTCGTTCTTAAGGGGGGATACGCAGTATTTT
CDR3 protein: CAWSVFFSFLRGDTQYF

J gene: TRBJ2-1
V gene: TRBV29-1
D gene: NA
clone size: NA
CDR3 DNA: TGCAGCCATACCCCAGGAGGAAACTCCTACAATGAGCAGTTCTTC
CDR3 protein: CSHTPGGNSYNEQFF

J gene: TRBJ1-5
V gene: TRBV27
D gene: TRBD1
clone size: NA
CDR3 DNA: TGTGCCAGCAGTCGACAGGGGGTGCATCAGCCCCAGCATTTT
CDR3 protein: CASSRQGVHQPQHF

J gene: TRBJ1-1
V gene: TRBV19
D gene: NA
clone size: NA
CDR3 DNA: TGTGCCAGTTCGACAGTACTTAACACTGAAGCTTTCTTT
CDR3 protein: CASSTVLNTEAFF

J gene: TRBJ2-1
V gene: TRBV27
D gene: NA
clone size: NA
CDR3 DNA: TGTGCCAGCAGTTTATTACCGGGAGCTCCGCTATCCTACAATGAGCAGTTCTTC
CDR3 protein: CASSLLPGAPLSYNEQFF

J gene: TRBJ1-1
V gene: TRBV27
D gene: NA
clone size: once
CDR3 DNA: TGTGCCAGCAGTTTAATGGGGGGGAATATGAACACTGAAGCTTTCTTT
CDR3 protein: CASSLMGGNMNTEAFF

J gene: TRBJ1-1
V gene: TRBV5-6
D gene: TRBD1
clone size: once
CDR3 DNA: TGTGCCAGCAGCCTGGACAGGGGGTGGGTGAACACTGAAGCTTTCTTT
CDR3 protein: CASSLDRGWVNTEAFF

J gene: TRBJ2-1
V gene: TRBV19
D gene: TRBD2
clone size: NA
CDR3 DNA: TGTGCCAGTAGCGGTAGCGGGAGGCGCTCCTACAATGAGCAGTTCTTC
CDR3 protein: CASSGSGRRSYNEQFF

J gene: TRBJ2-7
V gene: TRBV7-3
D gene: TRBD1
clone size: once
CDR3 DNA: TGTGCCAGCAGTTTCGCCGGGACAGGTCCCTACGAGCAGTACTTC
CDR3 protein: CASSFAGTGPYEQYF

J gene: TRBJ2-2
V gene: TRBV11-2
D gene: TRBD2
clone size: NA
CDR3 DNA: TGTGCCAGCAGCTGGGGACTAGCGGGGCCCGGGGAGCTGTTTTTT
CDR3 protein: CASSWGLAGPGELFF

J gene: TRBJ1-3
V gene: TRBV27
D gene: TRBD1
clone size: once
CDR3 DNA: TGTGCCAGCAGACCGGACAGGGTCGAAGGGAACACCATATATTTT
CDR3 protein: CASRPDRVEGNTIYF

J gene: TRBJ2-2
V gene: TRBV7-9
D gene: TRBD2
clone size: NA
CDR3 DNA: TGTTCCAGCAGCCCCGTGGTAGCGGGAAACACCGGGGAGCTGTTTTTT
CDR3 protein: CSSSPVVAGNTGELFF

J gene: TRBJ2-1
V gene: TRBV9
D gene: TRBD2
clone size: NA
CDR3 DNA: TGTGCCAGCAGCCCCCGGGGTAGCGGGAGCTCCTACAATGAGCAGTTCTTC
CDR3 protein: CASSPRGSGSSYNEQFF

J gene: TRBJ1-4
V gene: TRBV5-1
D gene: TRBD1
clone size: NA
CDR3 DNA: TGCGCCAGCAGCTTGGGTGGGACAGGGGCTAATGAAAAACTGTTTTTT
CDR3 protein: CASSLGGTGANEKLFF

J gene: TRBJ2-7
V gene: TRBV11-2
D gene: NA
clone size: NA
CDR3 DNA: TGTGCCAGCAGCTTATGGCAGAACTCCTACGAGCAGTACTTC
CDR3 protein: CASSLWQNSYEQYF

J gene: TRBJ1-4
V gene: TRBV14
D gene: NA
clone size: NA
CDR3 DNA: TGTGCCAGCAGCCTGGGACAAGAAAAACTGTTTTTT
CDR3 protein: CASSLGQEKLFF

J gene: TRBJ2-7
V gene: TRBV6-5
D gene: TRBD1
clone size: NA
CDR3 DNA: TGTGCCAGCAGGCGGGGTGGGACAGGGGGCAGCGAGCAGTACTTC
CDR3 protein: CASRRGGTGGSEQYF

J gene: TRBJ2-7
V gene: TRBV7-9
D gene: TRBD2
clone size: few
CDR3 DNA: TGTTCCAGCAGCTTTGGGGGGGGGAAGCTCGAGCAGTACTTC
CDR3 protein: CSSSFGGGKLEQYF

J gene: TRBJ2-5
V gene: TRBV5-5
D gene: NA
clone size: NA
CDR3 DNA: TGTGCCAGCAGCTTGGCCCAGATGGGCGCGAAAAGACGCGAGACCCAGTACTTC
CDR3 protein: CASSLAQMGAKRRETQYF

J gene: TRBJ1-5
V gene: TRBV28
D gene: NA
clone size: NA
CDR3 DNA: TGTGCCAGCGCGGGGGTAAGGGGACCCCAGCATTTT
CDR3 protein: CASAGVRGPQHF

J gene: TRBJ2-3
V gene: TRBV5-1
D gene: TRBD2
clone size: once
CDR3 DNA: TGCGCCAGCAGCTTGGCGGACTGGGGAGGGGATACGCAGTATTTT
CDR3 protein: CASSLADWGGDTQYF

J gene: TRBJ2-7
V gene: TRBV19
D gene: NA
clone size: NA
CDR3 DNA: TGTGCCAGTAGTAATCGGGTCAGGGGCGAGCAGTACTTC
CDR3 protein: CASSNRVRGEQYF